This TCR beta chain was captured by sequencing in a study of PD-1 blockade in classical Hodgkin lymphoma. Notes on the study in general: For complete responders, baseline diversity was comparable to that of newly diagnosed patients. Reports described newly diagnosed patients as having lower baseline TCR diversity than healthy donors.

Regarding this clone: Its antigen is unidentified.

Patients all relapsed after autologous stem cell transplantation, and there was variation in brentuximab vedotin exposure. TCRdb's table, derived via immunoSEQ multiplex PCR, lists solely in-frame clones and lacks some. The table has about 100,000 clones, around nine tenths seen once. Looked up from germline, CDR1 is SGHVS and CDR2 is FNYEAQ. V was shortened by 0 bases and J by 2 bases, with 8 bases between the two germline ends. There are 14 residues in the CDR3. The chain joins TRBV7-6 to TRBJ2-7; D unresolved. The sample was peripheral blood mononuclear cells (PBMCs), taken before the second cycle of nivolumab. This receptor was taken from a human donor with classical Hodgkin lymphoma. The CDR3 is CASSLAAKAYEQYF. The CDR3 region has the DNA TGTGCCAGCAGCTTAGCAGCTAAAGCCTACGAGCAGTACTTC.